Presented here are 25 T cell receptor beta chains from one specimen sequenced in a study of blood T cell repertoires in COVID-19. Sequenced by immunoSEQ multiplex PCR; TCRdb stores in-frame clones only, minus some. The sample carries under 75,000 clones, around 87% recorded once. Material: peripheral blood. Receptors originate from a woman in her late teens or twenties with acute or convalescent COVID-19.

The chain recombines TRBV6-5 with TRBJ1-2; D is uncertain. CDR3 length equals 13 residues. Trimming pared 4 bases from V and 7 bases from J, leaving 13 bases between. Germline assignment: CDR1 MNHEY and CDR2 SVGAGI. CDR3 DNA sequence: TGTGCCAGCAGTTCCTCAGGAGGCGTTGGCTACACCTTC. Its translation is CASSSSGGVGYTF.

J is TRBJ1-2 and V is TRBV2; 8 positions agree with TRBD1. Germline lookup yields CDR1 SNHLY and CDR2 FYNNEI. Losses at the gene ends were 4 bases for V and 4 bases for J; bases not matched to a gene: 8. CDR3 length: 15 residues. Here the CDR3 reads CASSVETGALYGYTF. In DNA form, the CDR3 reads TGTGCCAGCAGTGTCGAGACAGGGGCCCTCTATGGCTACACCTTC.

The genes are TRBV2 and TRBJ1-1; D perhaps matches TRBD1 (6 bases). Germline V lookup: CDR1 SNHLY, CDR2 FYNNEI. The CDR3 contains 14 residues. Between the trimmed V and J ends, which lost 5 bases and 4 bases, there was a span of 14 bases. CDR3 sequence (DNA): TGTGCCAGCAGTATCACCGGACAGTCCACTGAAGCTTTCTTT. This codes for CASSITGQSTEAFF.

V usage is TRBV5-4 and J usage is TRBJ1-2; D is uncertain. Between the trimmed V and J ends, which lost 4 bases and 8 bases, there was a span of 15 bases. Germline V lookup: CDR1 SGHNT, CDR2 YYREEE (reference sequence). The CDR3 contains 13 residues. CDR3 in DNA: TGTGCCAGCAGCGGGCGGCCGGGGAACGGCTACACCTTC. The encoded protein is CASSGRPGNGYTF.

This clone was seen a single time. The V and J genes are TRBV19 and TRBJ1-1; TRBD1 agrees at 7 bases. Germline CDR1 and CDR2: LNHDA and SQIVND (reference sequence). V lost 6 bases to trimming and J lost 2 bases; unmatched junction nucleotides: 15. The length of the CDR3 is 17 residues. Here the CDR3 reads CASSKGPGQLVNTEAFF. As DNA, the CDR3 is TGTGCCAGTAGCAAAGGACCGGGACAGCTCGTAAACACTGAAGCTTTCTTT.

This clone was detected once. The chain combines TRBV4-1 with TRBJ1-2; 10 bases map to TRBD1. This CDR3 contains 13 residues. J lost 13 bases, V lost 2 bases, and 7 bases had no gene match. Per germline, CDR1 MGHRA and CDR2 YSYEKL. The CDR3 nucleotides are TGCGCCAGCAGCCAACCGGGACAGGGGACTTGCACCTTC. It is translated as CASSQPGQGTCTF.

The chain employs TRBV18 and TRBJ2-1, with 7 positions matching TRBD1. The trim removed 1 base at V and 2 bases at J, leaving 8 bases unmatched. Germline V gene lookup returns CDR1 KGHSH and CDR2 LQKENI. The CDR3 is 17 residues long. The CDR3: CASSPLLTGSTYNEQFF. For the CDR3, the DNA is TGTGCCAGCTCACCACTGCTGACAGGGAGCACCTACAATGAGCAGTTCTTC.

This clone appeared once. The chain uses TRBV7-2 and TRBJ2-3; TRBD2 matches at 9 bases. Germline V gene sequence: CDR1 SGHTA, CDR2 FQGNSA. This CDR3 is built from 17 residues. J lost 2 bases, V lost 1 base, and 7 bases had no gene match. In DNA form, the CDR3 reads TGTGCCAGCAGCTTAGGGCCTAGCGGGACTACCACAGATACGCAGTATTTT. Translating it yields CASSLGPSGTTTDTQYF. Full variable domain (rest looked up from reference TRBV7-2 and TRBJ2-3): GAGVSQSPSNKVTEKGKDVELRCDPISGHTALYWYRQSLGQGLEFLIYFQGNSAPDKSGLPSDRFSAERTGGSVSTLTIQRTQQEDSAVYLCASSLGPSGTTTDTQYFGPGTRLTVL.

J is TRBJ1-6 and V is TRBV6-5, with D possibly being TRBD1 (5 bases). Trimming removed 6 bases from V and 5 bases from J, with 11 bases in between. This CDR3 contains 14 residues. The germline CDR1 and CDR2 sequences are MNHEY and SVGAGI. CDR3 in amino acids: CASRRPGDNSPLHF. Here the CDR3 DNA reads TGTGCCAGCAGAAGGCCGGGGGATAATTCACCCCTCCACTTT.

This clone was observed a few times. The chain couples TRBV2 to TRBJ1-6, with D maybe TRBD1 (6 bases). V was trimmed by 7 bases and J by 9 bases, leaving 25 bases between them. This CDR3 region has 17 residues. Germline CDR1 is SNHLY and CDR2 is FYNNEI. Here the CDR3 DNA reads TGTGCCAGCAACCTAAAACACCAGGGGATATCTGGTTCACCCCTCCACTTT. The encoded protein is CASNLKHQGISGSPLHF. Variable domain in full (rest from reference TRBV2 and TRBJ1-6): EPEVTQTPSHQVTQMGQEVILRCVPISNHLYFYWYRQILGQKVEFLVSFYNNEISEKSEIFDDQFSVERPDGSNFTLKIRSTKLEDSAMYFCASNLKHQGISGSPLHFGNGTRLTVT.

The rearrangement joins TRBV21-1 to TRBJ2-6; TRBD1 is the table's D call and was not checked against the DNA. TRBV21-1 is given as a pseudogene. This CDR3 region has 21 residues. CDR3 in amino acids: CASSPQGGGRVDSSGANVLTF. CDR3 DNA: TGTGCCAGCAGCCCCCAAGGGGGTGGTCGGGTCGATAGCTCTGGGGCCAACGTCCTGACTTTC.

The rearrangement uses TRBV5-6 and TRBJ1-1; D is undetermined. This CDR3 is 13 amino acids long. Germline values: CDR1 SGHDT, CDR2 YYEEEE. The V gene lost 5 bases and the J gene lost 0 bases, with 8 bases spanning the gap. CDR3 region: CASRAGMNTEAFF. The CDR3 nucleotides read TGTGCCAGCAGGGCTGGCATGAACACTGAAGCTTTCTTT. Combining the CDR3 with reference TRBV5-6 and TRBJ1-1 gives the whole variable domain DAGVTQSPTHLIKTRGQQVTLRCSPKSGHDTVSWYQQALGQGPQFIFQYYEEEERQRGNFPDRFSGHQFPNYSSELNVNALLLGDSALYLCASRAGMNTEAFFGQGTRLTVV.

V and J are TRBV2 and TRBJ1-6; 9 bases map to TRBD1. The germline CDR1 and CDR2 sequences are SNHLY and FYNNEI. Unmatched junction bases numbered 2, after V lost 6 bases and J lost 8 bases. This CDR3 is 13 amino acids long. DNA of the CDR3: TGTGCCAGCAGGGGACAGGGTGATTCACCCCTCCACTTT. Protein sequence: CASRGQGDSPLHF.

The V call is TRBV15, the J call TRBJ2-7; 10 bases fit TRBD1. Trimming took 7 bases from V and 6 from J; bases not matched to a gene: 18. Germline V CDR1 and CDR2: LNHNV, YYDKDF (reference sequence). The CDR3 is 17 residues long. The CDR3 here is CATNQAGQGRSWCEQYF. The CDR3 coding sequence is TGTGCCACCAACCAAGCGGGACAGGGGCGTTCTTGGTGCGAGCAGTACTTC.

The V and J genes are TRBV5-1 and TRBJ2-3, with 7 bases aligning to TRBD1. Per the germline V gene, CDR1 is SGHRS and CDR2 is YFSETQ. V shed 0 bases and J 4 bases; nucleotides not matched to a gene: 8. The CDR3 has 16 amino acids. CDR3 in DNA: TGCGCCAGCAGCTTGGCCGGACAGGAGAAACCAGATACGCAGTATTTT. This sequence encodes CASSLAGQEKPDTQYF.

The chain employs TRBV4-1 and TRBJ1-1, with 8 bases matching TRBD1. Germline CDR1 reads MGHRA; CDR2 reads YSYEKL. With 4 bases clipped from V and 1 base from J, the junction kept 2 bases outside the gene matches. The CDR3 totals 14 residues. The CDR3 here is CASSPGQGNTEAFF. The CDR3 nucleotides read TGCGCCAGCAGCCCCGGACAGGGGAACACTGAAGCTTTCTTT.

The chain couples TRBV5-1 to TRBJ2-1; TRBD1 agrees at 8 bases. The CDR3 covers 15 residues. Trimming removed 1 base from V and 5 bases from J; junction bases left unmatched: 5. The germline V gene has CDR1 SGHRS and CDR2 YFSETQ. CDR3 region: CASSLFGQGHNEQFF. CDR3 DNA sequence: TGCGCCAGCAGCTTGTTCGGACAGGGCCACAATGAGCAGTTCTTC.

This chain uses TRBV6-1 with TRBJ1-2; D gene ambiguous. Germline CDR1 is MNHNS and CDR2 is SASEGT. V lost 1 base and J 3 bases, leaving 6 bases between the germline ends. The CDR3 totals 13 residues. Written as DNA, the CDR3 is TGTGCCAGCAGTGAAGACAGCCACTATGGCTACACCTTC. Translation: CASSEDSHYGYTF.

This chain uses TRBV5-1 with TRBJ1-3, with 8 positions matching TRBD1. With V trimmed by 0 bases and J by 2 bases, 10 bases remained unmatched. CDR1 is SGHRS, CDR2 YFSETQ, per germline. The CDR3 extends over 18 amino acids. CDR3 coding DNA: TGCGCCAGCAGCTTGGAGTTTAACAGGGGGAGACCTGGAAACACCATATATTTT. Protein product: CASSLEFNRGRPGNTIYF.

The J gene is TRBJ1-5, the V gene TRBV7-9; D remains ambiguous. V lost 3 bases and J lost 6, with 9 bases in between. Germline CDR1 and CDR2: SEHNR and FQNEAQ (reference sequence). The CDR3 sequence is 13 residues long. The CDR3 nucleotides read TGTGCCAGCAGCTTTGGGAGAAGTCAGCCCCAGCATTTT. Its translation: CASSFGRSQPQHF.

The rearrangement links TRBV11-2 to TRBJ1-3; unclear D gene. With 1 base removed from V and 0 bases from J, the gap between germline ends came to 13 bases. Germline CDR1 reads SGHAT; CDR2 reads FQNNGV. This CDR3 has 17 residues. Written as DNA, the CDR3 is TGTGCCAGCAGCTTAGGTCTCCTCGGGTTCTCTGGAAACACCATATATTTT. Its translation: CASSLGLLGFSGNTIYF.

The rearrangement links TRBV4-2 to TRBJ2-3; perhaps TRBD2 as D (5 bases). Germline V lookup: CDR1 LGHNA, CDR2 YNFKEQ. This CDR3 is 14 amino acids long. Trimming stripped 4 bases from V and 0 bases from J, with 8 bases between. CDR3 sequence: CASSLATSTDTQYF. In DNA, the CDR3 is TGTGCCAGCAGCCTAGCGACTAGCACAGATACGCAGTATTTT.

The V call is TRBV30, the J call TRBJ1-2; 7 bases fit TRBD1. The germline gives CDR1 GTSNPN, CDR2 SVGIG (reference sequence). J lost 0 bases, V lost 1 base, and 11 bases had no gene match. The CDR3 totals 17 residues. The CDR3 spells CAWSGRDSVPTNYGYTF. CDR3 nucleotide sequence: TGTGCCTGGAGTGGACGGGACAGCGTTCCTACTAACTATGGCTACACCTTC.

CDR3 nucleotide sequence: TGCGCCAGCAGCCAAGAAGCTGCAAGCTCCTACGAGCAGTACTTC. It is translated as CASSQEAASSYEQYF. The chain joins TRBV4-3 to TRBJ2-7, with D unclear. This CDR3 has 15 amino acids. Germline loops: CDR1 LGHNA, CDR2 YSLEER. Between the trimmed V and J ends, which lost 0 bases and 0 bases, there was a span of 9 bases.

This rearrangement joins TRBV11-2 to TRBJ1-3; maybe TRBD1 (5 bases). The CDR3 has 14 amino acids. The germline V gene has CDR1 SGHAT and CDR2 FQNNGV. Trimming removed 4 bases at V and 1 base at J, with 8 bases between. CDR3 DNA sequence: TGTGCCAGCAGCTCACAGGTATCTGGAAACACCATATATTTT. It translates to CASSSQVSGNTIYF.